The rows below give T cell receptor beta chains drawn from one sample of a study of graft-versus-host responses after intestinal transplantation. TCRdb keeps only in-frame clones here, not all; method: immunoSEQ multiplex PCR. The table has about 40,000 clones, just under 90% seen once. This specimen was PBMCs, taken approximately 270 days after transplant. Source of these receptors: a human patient who received an intestinal transplant, so some T cells may come from the graft donor. Both conserved end residues are part of each CDR3. A D gene is named only where the DNA matches it firmly. The size of a clone is reported for some rows only, either as once, few or many, or as a class for expanded clones.

clone_size	v_call	d_call	j_call	cdr3_aa	cdr3_nt
.	TRBV11-3	.	TRBJ1-4	CASSPHPASEKLFF	TGTGCCAGCAGCCCCCATCCTGCTAGTGAAAAACTGTTTTTT
.	TRBV5-1	TRBD1	TRBJ2-1	CASSLIGGDEQFF	TGCGCCAGCAGCTTAATAGGGGGCGATGAGCAGTTCTTC
once	TRBV6-5	.	TRBJ1-6	CASSLSTNSPLHF	TGTGCCAGCTCGTTGAGTACAAATTCACCCCTCCACTTT
.	TRBV5-1	.	TRBJ1-3	CASSLGQSGNTIYF	TGCGCCAGCAGCTTGGGACAGTCTGGAAACACCATATATTTT
.	TRBV27	.	TRBJ2-7	CASARTGSYEQYF	TGTGCCTCCGCCAGGACGGGCTCCTACGAGCAGTACTTC
.	TRBV27	.	TRBJ2-3	CASAGGRGKSSSTDTQYF	TGTGCCAGCGCGGGGGGCAGGGGGAAATCTTCTAGCACAGATACGCAGTATTTT
.	TRBV7-9	.	TRBJ1-6	CASSLAMTAGPLHF	TGTGCCAGCAGCTTAGCGATGACAGCCGGACCCCTCCACTTT
.	TRBV11-2	.	TRBJ2-7	CASSLDIRSGGEQYF	TGTGCCAGCAGCTTAGATATACGTTCGGGCGGCGAGCAGTACTTC
.	TRBV19	TRBD2	TRBJ2-1	CASSIISGGADNEQFF	TGTGCCAGTAGTATCATTAGCGGGGGGGCGGACAATGAGCAGTTCTTC
.	TRBV6-1	.	TRBJ1-2	CASSGIIANYGYTF	TGTGCCAGCAGTGGTATAATAGCTAACTATGGCTACACCTTC
.	TRBV2	.	TRBJ1-3	CASSEMPPGGNTIYF	TGTGCCAGCAGTGAAATGCCGCCAGGAGGAAACACCATATATTTT
.	TRBV18	TRBD1	TRBJ1-5	CASSGQENSNQPQHF	TGTGCCAGCTCAGGACAGGAAAATAGCAATCAGCCCCAGCATTTT
.	TRBV7-9	TRBD1	TRBJ2-7	CASSLGTGSYEQYF	TGTGCCAGCAGCTTAGGGACAGGGAGCTACGAGCAGTACTTC
.	TRBV6-5	.	TRBJ2-1	CASSYDLTGRDEQFF	TGTGCCAGCAGTTACGACCTGACAGGACGGGATGAGCAGTTCTTC
.	TRBV6-1	TRBD1	TRBJ1-5	CASSERGRGILQPQHF	TGTGCCAGCAGTGAAAGGGGCAGGGGGATTCTTCAGCCCCAGCATTTT
.	TRBV4-1	.	TRBJ1-1	CASSQDIGGARTEAFF	TGCGCCAGCAGCCAAGATATAGGGGGGGCGCGCACTGAAGCTTTCTTT
.	TRBV6-1	.	TRBJ2-1	CASSENQGSYNEQFF	TGTGCCAGCAGTGAAAACCAGGGCTCCTACAATGAGCAGTTCTTC
.	TRBV6-1	.	TRBJ1-2	CASSEYGAANYGYTF	TGTGCCAGCAGTGAATACGGAGCCGCTAACTATGGCTACACCTTC
.	TRBV11-1	.	TRBJ1-1	CASSRGEAYEAFF	TGTGCCAGCAGCAGGGGTGAGGCCTATGAAGCTTTCTTT
.	TRBV10-2	TRBD2	TRBJ2-7	CASSSGGLSYEQYF	TGCGCCAGTTCTAGCGGGGGGCTTTCCTACGAGCAGTACTTC
.	TRBV11-2	TRBD2	TRBJ2-7	CASSLDVGLAGGPHYEQYF	TGTGCCAGCAGCTTAGACGTAGGACTAGCGGGGGGCCCCCACTACGAGCAGTACTTC